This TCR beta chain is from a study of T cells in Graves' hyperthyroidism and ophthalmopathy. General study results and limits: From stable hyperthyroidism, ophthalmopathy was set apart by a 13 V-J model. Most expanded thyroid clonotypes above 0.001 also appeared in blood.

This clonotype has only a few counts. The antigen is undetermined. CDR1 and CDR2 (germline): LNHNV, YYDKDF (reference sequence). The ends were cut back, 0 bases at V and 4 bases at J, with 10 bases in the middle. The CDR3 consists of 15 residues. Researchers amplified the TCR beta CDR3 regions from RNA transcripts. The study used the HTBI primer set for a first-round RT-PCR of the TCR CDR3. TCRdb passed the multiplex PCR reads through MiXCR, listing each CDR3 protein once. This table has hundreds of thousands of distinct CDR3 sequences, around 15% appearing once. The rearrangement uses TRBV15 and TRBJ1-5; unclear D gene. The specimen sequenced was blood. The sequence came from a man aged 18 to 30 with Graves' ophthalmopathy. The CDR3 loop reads CATSRDGPGNQPQHF. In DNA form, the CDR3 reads TGTGCCACCAGCAGAGACGGCCCGGGAAATCAGCCCCAGCATTTT.